The clone carrying this T cell receptor (beta chain) came up once. Its antigen is as yet unknown. The sample comes from a study of cytomegalovirus exposure and HLA in healthy donors. Notes on the study in general: Segments of the TCR beta V type were, in most cases, productive about 87% or about 30% of the time in an earlier analysis. Evidence from a later analysis indicated that most CMV-associated TCR beta chains looked HLA-restricted.

The PCR had 60 Vbeta and 13 Jbeta primers. The method was immunoSEQ multiplex PCR; TCRdb's version includes in-frame clones alone and lacks a portion of them. The repertoire includes roughly 120,000 clones, about 79% of them detected once, and roughly 2% sits in the top ten. J was trimmed by 2 bases and V by 1 base; bases with no gene match: 11. The length of the CDR3 is 18 residues. Germline-derived CDR1 and CDR2 are SEHNR and FQNEAQ (reference sequence). As for the donors, each was a healthy bone marrow donor. The chain is built from TRBV7-9 and TRBJ2-3; 8 bases line up with TRBD1. The sequencing input was PBMCs. The sequence was collected from a man aged 18 to 30 in good health and CMV-seronegative. CDR3 sequence reads: CASSLGLMGTGHTDTQYF. DNA for the CDR3: TGTGCCAGCAGCTTAGGTCTAATGGGGACAGGACACACAGATACGCAGTATTTT.